Listed here is a single T cell receptor beta chain. This clonotype came up many times. The clone's antigen remains unknown. Base quality data are lacking; no much larger clone is found one base away. Patients with hyperthyroidism were aged 18 to 65 years, had been newly diagnosed, and had a disease duration of less than 2 months. Anyone with other autoimmune diseases, uncontrolled infections, pregnancy or lactation was excluded from the study. Clinical symptoms, serum thyroxine, TRAb, thyroid ultrasound and orbital computed tomography formed the basis of the diagnosis. Trizol reagent was used to extract the total RNA, and its quality was then checked on an Agilent 2100 Bioanalyzer. The germline V gene (reference sequence) gives CDR1 as LNHDA and CDR2 as SQIVND. The CDR3 starts with the cysteine, ends with the phenylalanine, and has 13 residues. The kept DNA is CDR3 alone, 39 bases in frame from the first base. Trimmed from V: 3 bases; trimmed from J: 7 bases; junction bases lacking a gene match: 2.

For repertoire sequencing, TCR beta CDR3 regions were amplified from RNA transcripts. A first-round RT-PCR used HTBI primers with the Qiagen OneStep RT-PCR kit, followed by a second-round multiplex PCR, size selection and purification. Libraries were sequenced paired-end with 100 bp reads on an Illumina HiSeq2000. The paper's processing steps were these. SOAPnuke was used for read processing, and reads with adapters, uncalled bases, a mean Phred below 15, or no exact constant-primer or identifier match were discarded. COPE v1.2.5 was used to merge high-quality paired reads. Unique nucleotide sequences were defined as clonotypes and aligned to IMGT TRB V, D and J references using MiTCR v1.1. The analysis was limited to V-J combinations with a frequency above 0.0001, which together covered more than 99% of repertoires. For each V-J combination, a TCR clonal expansion and chaos score was defined as F50 clonal expansion divided by the chaos observed in the TCRdist matrix. Welch's t-statistics and random forest were used to reduce the features to 10 to 15 V-J combinations, which were then used as input to a naive Bayes classifier. The similarity between thyroid and blood repertoires was quantified using the Morisita-Horn index. The public reads were reprocessed in TCRdb via fastp at Q25 and MiXCR, keeping in-frame beta chains. Duplicate CDR3 protein sequences are folded into a single record with the most common DNA and genes. These V and J calls are TCRdb output, not the study's own analysis. Within this sample are 1 million to 1.3 million distinct CDR3 sequences, with 35% to 45% of them counted one time only. 11% of the sample belongs to the ten largest clones.

The data stem from a study of Graves' ophthalmopathy and Graves' hyperthyroidism (dated by TCRdb to 2016 to 2018). At the level of the whole study: Hyperthyroidism was defined as stable when no progression to ophthalmopathy occurred within 18 months of follow-up. To tell Graves' ophthalmopathy apart from Graves' hyperthyroidism, and to predict which patients would progress to ophthalmopathy, the study relied on TCR beta repertoire signatures. To explore V-J signatures that separate ophthalmopathy from hyperthyroidism, a discovery set of more than 95 patients was enrolled, consisting of about 45 with ophthalmopathy and around 57 with stable hyperthyroidism. Once sampling was done, hyperthyroidism patients were given methimazole at a starting dose of 30 mg daily, while ophthalmopathy patients were given high-dose intravenous methylprednisolone. An independent validation cohort comprised fewer than 20 hyperthyroidism patients and over 15 patients who later progressed from hyperthyroidism to ophthalmopathy. In total, 135 blood samples were TCR-sequenced: roughly 45 ophthalmopathy, roughly 80 hyperthyroidism and approximately 17 hyperthyroidism-to-ophthalmopathy patients. In about six hyperthyroidism patients, the T-cell repertoire of thyroid tissue was compared with the T-cell repertoire of blood.

The study at large found these results: No statistical method was used to set the sample size in advance, and the investigators knew which group each participant was assigned to. In validation, the model predicted ophthalmopathy progression with more than 70% sensitivity and approximately 75% specificity; 12 predicted patients were CT-confirmed with GO in a median of 6.5 months. In cross-validation, the 13-signature model distinguished ophthalmopathy from stable hyperthyroidism with approximately 85% sensitivity and roughly 81% specificity, and in the test set the corresponding values were roughly 80% and 76%. Most expanded thyroid clonotypes with frequency above 0.001 were also detected in blood, suggesting blood repertoires may reflect the thyroid immune response.

This receptor was identified in an adult man with Graves' hyperthyroidism. The sequencing input was peripheral blood or thyroid tissue (not recorded which). The chain joins TRBV19 to TRBJ1-2; 10 central bases correspond to TRBD1. CDR3 region: CASSIGTGVGYTF. The DNA sequence is TGTGCCAGTAGTATTGGGACAGGGGTTGGCTACACCTTC.